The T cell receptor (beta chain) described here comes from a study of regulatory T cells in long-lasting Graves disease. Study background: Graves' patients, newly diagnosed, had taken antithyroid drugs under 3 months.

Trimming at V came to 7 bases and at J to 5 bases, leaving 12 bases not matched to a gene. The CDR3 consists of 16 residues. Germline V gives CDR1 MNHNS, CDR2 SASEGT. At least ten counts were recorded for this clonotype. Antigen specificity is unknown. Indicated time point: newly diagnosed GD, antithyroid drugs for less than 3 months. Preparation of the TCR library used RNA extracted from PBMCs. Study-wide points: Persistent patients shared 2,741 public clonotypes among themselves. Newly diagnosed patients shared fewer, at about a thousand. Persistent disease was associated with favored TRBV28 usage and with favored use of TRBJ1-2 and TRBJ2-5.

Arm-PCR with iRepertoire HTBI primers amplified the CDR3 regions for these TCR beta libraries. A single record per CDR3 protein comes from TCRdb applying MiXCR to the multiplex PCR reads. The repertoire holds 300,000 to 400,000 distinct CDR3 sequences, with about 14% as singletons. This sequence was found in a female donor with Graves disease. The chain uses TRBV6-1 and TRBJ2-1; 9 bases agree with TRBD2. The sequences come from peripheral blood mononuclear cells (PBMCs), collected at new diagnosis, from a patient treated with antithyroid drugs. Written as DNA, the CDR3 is TGTGCCAGCACAAGGGGCGGGGGGGCCTTTGACAATGAGCAGTTCTTC. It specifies CASTRGGGAFDNEQFF.